This T cell receptor (beta chain) originates from a study of shared clonotypes between healthy human individuals. Study-wide findings and caveats: Clonotype sharing across a few donors was observed for around 5% of naive CD4 clonotypes.

Trimming stripped 5 bases from V and 2 bases from J, with 21 bases between. CDR3 length: 17 amino acids. Germline V gene data show CDR1 as LNHDA and CDR2 as SQIVND (reference sequence). Splitting the CD4+ cells yielded a CD45RA+ naive subset and a CD45RA-negative memory subset. This table comes from immunoSEQ multiplex PCR, and its TCRdb copy is limited to in-frame clones, with some not included. The sample gives about 2.4 million clones, more than 85% of which show up once; approximately 0.37% is in the top ten. This clone was observed once. What it binds is unknown. What was sequenced was naive CD4+ T cells from PBMCs. Subset described: CD45RA+ positively selected. The receptor's source is a man between 18 and 35 years old in good health. Some clones in this sample may be carry-over from other donors' samples. The chain recombines TRBV19 with TRBJ1-2; a weak D match, TRBD1 (5 bases). CDR3 region: CASSLTSARDLNYGYTF. The DNA for the CDR3 is TGTGCCAGTAGTCTAACCTCGGCGCGGGACCTCAACTATGGCTACACCTTC.